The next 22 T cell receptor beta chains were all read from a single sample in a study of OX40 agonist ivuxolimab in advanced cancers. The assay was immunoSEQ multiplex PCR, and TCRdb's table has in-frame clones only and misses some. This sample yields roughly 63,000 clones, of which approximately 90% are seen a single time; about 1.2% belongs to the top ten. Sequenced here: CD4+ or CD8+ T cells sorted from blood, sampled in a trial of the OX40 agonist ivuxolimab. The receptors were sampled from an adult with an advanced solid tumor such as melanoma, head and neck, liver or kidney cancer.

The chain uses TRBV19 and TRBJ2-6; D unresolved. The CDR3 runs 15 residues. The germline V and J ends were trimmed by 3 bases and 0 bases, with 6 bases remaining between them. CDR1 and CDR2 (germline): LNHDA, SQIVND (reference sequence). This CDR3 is CASSIPPSGANVLTF. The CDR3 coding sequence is TGTGCCAGTAGTATCCCCCCCTCTGGGGCCAACGTCCTGACTTTC.

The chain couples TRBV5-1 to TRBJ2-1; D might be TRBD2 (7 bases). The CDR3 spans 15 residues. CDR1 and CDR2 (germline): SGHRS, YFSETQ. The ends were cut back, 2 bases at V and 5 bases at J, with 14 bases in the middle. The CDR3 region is CASSFMAGAHNEQFF. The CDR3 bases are TGCGCCAGCAGCTTTATGGCGGGGGCACACAATGAGCAGTTCTTC. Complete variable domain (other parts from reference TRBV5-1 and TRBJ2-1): KAGVTQTPRYLIKTRGQQVTLSCSPISGHRSVSWYQQTPGQGLQFLFEYFSETQRNKGNFPGRFSGRQFSNSRSEMNVSTLELGDSALYLCASSFMAGAHNEQFFGPGTRLTVL.

This CDR3 reads CASSLGGFDEKLFF. DNA for the CDR3: TGCGCCAGCAGCTTGGGGGGTTTCGATGAAAAACTGTTTTTT. The V gene is TRBV5-1, the J gene TRBJ1-4; D remains ambiguous. Per germline, CDR1 SGHRS and CDR2 YFSETQ. Trimming pared 0 bases from V and 6 bases from J, leaving 9 bases between. CDR3 size: 14 residues.

The CDR3 is CASSRAGGIEETQYF. The CDR3, as DNA: TGTGCCAGCAGTCGGGCGGGGGGGATCGAAGAGACCCAGTACTTC. This chain links TRBV6-1 with TRBJ2-5; 9 positions agree with TRBD2. V dropped 5 bases and J dropped 3; count of bases not matched to a gene: 7. CDR1 and CDR2 (germline): MNHNS, SASEGT. The CDR3 contains 15 residues.

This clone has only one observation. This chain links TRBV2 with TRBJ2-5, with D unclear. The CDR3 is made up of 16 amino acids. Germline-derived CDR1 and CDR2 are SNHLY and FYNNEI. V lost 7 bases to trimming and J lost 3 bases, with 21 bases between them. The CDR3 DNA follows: TGTGCCAGCACCTTTTCAAAATCAAAGTTGGAAGAGACCCAGTACTTC. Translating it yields CASTFSKSKLEETQYF.

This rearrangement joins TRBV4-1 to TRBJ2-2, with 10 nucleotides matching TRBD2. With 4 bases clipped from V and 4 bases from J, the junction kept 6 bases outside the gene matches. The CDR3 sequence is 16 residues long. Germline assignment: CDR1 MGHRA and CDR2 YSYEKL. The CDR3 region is CASSRRVAGGTGELFF. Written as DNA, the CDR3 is TGCGCCAGCAGCCGGAGGGTAGCGGGGGGCACCGGGGAGCTGTTTTTT.

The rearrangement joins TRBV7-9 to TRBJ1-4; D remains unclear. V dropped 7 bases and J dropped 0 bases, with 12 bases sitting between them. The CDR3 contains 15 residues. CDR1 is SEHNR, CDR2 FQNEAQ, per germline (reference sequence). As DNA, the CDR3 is TGTGCCAGCACCCCTAGAGGCACAACTAATGAAAAACTGTTTTTT. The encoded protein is CASTPRGTTNEKLFF.

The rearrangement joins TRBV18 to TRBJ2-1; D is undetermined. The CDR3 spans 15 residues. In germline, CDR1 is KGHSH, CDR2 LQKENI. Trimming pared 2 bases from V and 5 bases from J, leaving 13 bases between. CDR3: CASSPKWVGDNEQFF. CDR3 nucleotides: TGTGCCAGCTCACCAAAATGGGTTGGGGACAATGAGCAGTTCTTC.

CDR3 loop: CASSPGGPYEQYF. In nucleotides, the CDR3 is TGTGCCAGCTCACCCGGGGGGCCCTACGAGCAGTACTTC. The V gene is TRBV18, the J gene TRBJ2-7; tentative D call: TRBD2 (7 bases). Germline V lookup: CDR1 KGHSH, CDR2 LQKENI. The V gene lost 3 bases and the J gene lost 2 bases, with 8 bases spanning the gap. This CDR3 region has 13 residues.

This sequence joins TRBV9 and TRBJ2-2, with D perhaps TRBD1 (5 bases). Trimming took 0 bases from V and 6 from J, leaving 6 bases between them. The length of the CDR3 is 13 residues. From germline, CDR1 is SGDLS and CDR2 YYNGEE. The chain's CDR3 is CASSVVGAGELFF. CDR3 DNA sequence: TGTGCCAGCAGCGTAGTAGGGGCCGGGGAGCTGTTTTTT.

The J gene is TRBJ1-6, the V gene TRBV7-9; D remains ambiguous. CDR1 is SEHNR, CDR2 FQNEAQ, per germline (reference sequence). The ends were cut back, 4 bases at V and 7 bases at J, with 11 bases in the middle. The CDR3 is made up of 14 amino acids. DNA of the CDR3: TGTGCCAGCAGCTCCGGATGGCAGAATTCACCCCTCCACTTT. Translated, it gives CASSSGWQNSPLHF.

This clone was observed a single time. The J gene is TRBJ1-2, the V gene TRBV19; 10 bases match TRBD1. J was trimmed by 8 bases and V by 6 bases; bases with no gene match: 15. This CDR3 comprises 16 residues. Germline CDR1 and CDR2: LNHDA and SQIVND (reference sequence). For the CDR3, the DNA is TGTGCCAGTAGCCCCTCTACGGGGGGGACAGGGGAAGGCTACACCTTC. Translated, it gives CASSPSTGGTGEGYTF.

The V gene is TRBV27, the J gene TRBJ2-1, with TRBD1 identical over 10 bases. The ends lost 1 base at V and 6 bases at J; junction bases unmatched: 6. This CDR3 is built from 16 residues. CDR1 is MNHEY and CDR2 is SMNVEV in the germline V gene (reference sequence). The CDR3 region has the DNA TGTGCCAGCAGTTTATTGGACAGGGGGTCGGGCAATGAGCAGTTCTTC. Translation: CASSLLDRGSGNEQFF.

Here the CDR3 reads CASSSPGAGRTDTQYF. The CDR3 coding sequence is TGTGCCAGCAGCTCCCCCGGTGCGGGTCGCACAGATACGCAGTATTTT. The chain uses TRBV11-1 and TRBJ2-3, with D maybe TRBD2 (5 bases). The CDR3 runs to 16 residues. Germline V gives CDR1 SGHAT, CDR2 FQDESV (reference sequence). The V end lost 4 bases, the J end lost 1 base, and 15 bases lay between the germline ends.

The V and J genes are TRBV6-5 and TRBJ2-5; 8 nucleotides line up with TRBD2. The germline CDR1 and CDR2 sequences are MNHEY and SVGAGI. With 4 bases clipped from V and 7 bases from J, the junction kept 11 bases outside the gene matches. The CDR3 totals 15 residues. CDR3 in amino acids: CASSSGLVGLGTQYF. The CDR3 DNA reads TGTGCCAGCAGTTCGGGACTAGTCGGGTTAGGGACCCAGTACTTC.

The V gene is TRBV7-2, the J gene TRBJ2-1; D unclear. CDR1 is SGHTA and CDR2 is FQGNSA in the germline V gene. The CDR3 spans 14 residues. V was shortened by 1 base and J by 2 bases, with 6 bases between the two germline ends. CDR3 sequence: CASSLVPPYNEQFF. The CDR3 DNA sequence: TGTGCCAGCAGCTTAGTACCACCCTACAATGAGCAGTTCTTC.

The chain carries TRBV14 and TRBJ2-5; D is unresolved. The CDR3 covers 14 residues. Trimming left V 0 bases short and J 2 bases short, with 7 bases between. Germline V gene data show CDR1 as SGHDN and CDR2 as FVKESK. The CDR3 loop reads CASSQDRWQETQYF. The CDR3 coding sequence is TGTGCCAGCAGCCAAGATCGGTGGCAAGAGACCCAGTACTTC.

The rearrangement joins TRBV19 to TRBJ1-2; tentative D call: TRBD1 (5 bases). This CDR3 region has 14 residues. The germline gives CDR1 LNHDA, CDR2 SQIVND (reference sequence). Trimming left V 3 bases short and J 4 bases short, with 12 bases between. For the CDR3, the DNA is TGTGCCAGTAGTATCTTGGGGGGGTTCTATGGCTACACCTTC. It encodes CASSILGGFYGYTF.

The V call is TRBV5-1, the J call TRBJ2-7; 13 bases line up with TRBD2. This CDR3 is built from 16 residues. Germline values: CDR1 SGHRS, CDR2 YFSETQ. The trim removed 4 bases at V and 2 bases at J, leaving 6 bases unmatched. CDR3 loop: CASSITLAGGTYEQYF. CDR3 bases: TGCGCCAGCAGCATAACACTAGCGGGGGGGACCTACGAGCAGTACTTC.

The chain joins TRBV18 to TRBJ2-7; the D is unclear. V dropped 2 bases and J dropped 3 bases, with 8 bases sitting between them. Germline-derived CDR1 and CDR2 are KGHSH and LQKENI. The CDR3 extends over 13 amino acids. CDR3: CASSPSRSYEQYF. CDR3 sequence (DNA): TGTGCCAGCTCACCATCGCGCAGCTACGAGCAGTACTTC.

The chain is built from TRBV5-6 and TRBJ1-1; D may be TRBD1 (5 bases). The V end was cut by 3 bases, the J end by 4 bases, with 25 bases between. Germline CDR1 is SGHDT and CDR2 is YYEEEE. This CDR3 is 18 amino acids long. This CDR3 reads CASSWGGGASSTGTEAFF. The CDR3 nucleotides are TGTGCCAGCAGCTGGGGGGGAGGGGCGAGTTCCACTGGCACTGAAGCTTTCTTT.

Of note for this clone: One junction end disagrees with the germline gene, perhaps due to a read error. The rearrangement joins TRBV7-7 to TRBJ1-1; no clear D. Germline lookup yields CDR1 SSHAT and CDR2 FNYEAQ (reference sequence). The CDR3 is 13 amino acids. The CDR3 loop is CASSSQEGTEAFF. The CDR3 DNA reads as TGTGCTAGCAGCTCCCAGGAAGGCACTGAAGCTTTCTTT.